The 11 T cell receptor beta chains below were found in one sample sequenced in a study of cytomegalovirus exposure and HLA in healthy donors. It was with 60 Vbeta and 13 Jbeta primers that the PCR ran. The assay was immunoSEQ multiplex PCR, and TCRdb's table has in-frame clones only and misses some. Of tens of thousands of clones in the sample, 82% are singletons; the top ten hold about 4%. The sample taken for sequencing was PBMCs. All receptors come from a man aged 45-65 years in good health and CMV-seronegative.

The chain uses TRBV25-1 and TRBJ1-6; no clear D gene. The CDR3 is made up of 14 amino acids. CDR1 MGHDK and CDR2 SYGVNS come from the germline V gene. With 4 bases removed from V and 2 bases from J, the gap between germline ends came to 6 bases. The CDR3 DNA reads TGTGCCAGCAGTGGGCAGGCCTATAATTCACCCCTCCACTTT. Translating gives CASSGQAYNSPLHF.

V gene TRBV2 combines with J gene TRBJ2-3; D possibly corresponds to TRBD2 (6 bases). There are 14 residues in the CDR3. Trimming took off 2 bases at V and 1 base at J, with 7 bases between the two ends. CDR1 SNHLY and CDR2 FYNNEI come from the germline V gene. This CDR3 is CASSEQRGTDTQYF. CDR3 DNA: TGTGCCAGCAGTGAACAGCGGGGCACAGATACGCAGTATTTT.

This clone was found a few times. This sequence joins TRBV9 and TRBJ1-1; D not certain. The CDR3 spans 12 residues. Deletions cut 0 bases from V and 8 bases from J, with 8 bases between. CDR1 is SGDLS, CDR2 YYNGEE, per germline. The CDR3 reads CASSVEGGEAFF. In DNA, the CDR3 is TGTGCCAGCAGCGTAGAAGGAGGCGAAGCTTTCTTT.

This chain joins TRBV19 and TRBJ1-1; D gene unclear. The V gene lost 9 bases and the J gene lost 3 bases, with 8 bases spanning the gap. Per germline, CDR1 LNHDA and CDR2 SQIVND (reference sequence). The CDR3 length is 11 residues. The CDR3 loop is CASLEDTEAFF. The DNA of the CDR3 is TGTGCCAGCCTCGAGGACACTGAAGCTTTCTTT.

The chain recombines TRBV2 with TRBJ1-1; D unclear. Germline-derived CDR1 and CDR2 are SNHLY and FYNNEI. The CDR3 consists of 13 residues. The V end lost 3 bases, the J end lost 9 bases, and 14 bases lay between the germline ends. The DNA of the CDR3 is TGTGCCAGCAGTGATCGGGGTCGGGTGAAAGCTTTCTTT. It codes for CASSDRGRVKAFF. Full variable domain (missing parts from reference TRBV2 and TRBJ1-1): EPEVTQTPSHQVTQMGQEVILRCVPISNHLYFYWYRQILGQKVEFLVSFYNNEISEKSEIFDDQFSVERPDGSNFTLKIRSTKLEDSAMYFCASSDRGRVKAFFGQGTRLTVV.

This clone was seen a few times. The V and J genes are TRBV6-5 and TRBJ1-5; perhaps TRBD1 as D (6 bases). CDR3 length: 14 residues. Germline lookup yields CDR1 MNHEY and CDR2 SVGAGI. Between the trimmed V and J ends, which lost 6 bases and 3 bases, there was a span of 12 bases. The CDR3 loop is CASSPTGNNQPQHF. CDR3 nucleotides: TGTGCCAGCAGCCCAACAGGGAACAATCAGCCCCAGCATTTT.

The chain has TRBV6-1 and TRBJ1-6; D gene uncertain. CDR3 length: 14 amino acids. V lost 5 bases and J 6 bases, leaving 11 bases between the germline ends. Per the germline V gene, CDR1 is MNHNS and CDR2 is SASEGT. The CDR3 spells CASSPQITNSPLHF. The CDR3 nucleotides read TGTGCCAGCAGTCCACAGATAACTAATTCACCCCTCCACTTT.

This clone was observed a few times. The chain employs TRBV10-3 and TRBJ2-1, with no clear D. CDR1 ENHRY and CDR2 SYGVKD come from the germline V gene. Trimming cost V 0 bases and J 0 bases, with 9 bases left between them. There are 16 residues in the CDR3. CDR3 sequence: CAISESLRNSYNEQFF. CDR3 coding DNA: TGTGCCATCAGTGAGTCTCTGCGGAACTCCTACAATGAGCAGTTCTTC.

The V call is TRBV14, the J call TRBJ2-7, with 8 nucleotides matching TRBD2. V lost 4 bases, J lost 12 bases, and 11 bases stayed unmatched. This CDR3 has 13 amino acids. Germline V CDR1 and CDR2: SGHDN, FVKESK. The CDR3 here is CASSRAPSGSWYF. Here the CDR3 DNA reads TGTGCCAGCAGCCGGGCCCCCAGCGGGAGTTGGTACTTC.

The chain has TRBV19 and TRBJ2-5; maybe TRBD1 (5 bases). The CDR3 sequence is 11 residues long. Germline V gives CDR1 LNHDA, CDR2 SQIVND (reference sequence). V was pared by 10 bases and J by 5 bases, with 11 bases between. CDR3: CATRTTETQYF. CDR3 nucleotides: TGTGCCACCCGGACAACCGAGACCCAGTACTTC.

The chain is built from TRBV4-3 and TRBJ1-1, with D maybe TRBD1 (5 bases). The V and J ends lost 0 bases and 1 base respectively, with 12 bases between them. The germline gives CDR1 LGHNA, CDR2 YSLEER. CDR3 length equals 16 residues. CDR3 residues: CASSQDPHQGNTEAFF. CDR3 DNA sequence: TGCGCCAGCAGCCAAGATCCCCACCAGGGGAACACTGAAGCTTTCTTT.